One T cell receptor (beta chain) is described in this entry. Here immunoSEQ multiplex PCR was the method, and the copy in TCRdb shows in-frame clones only, minus some. The table has 200,000 to 250,000 clones, around 84% seen once; the top ten hold roughly a sixth. The data belong to a study of blood T cell repertoires in COVID-19. Study at large: PBMCs, B-cell-depleted T cells, or T cells provided the cDNA or gDNA that made up the material.

Trimming took 5 bases from V and 0 from J; bases not matched to a gene: 8. This CDR3 is built from 16 residues. The germline V gene encodes CDR1 SGHDT and CDR2 YYEEEE. The chain combines TRBV5-6 with TRBJ1-3, with TRBD1 matching 7 bases. The receptor comes from a man aged 40-55 years who had recovered from COVID-19. Sequenced material: PBMCs or T cells enriched from blood (not recorded which). Here the CDR3 reads CASSYSGQNSGNTIYF. The DNA of the CDR3 is TGTGCCAGCAGTTACTCGGGACAGAACTCTGGAAACACCATATATTTT. Together with reference TRBV5-6 and TRBJ1-3, the CDR3 gives the full variable domain: DAGVTQSPTHLIKTRGQQVTLRCSPKSGHDTVSWYQQALGQGPQFIFQYYEEEERQRGNFPDRFSGHQFPNYSSELNVNALLLGDSALYLCASSYSGQNSGNTIYFGEGSWLTVV.